This TCR beta chain was recovered during a study of blood T cells in healthy people across ages. Each donor's blood draw was ten milliliters of peripheral blood. This clonotype showed up many times. Combining a sample-barcoded 5' primer with a J-beta primer mix, a second PCR ran for about 6 to 12 cycles. Every molecule of cDNA carried a tag from a template-switch adaptor with 12 random nucleotides. TCRdb reanalysed the 5' RACE reads using MiXCR and keeps one entry per CDR3 protein. The sample includes roughly 1.7 million distinct CDR3 sequences, about 31% of them seen just once. The CDR3 has 15 amino acids. Germline V lookup: CDR1 DFQATT, CDR2 SNEGSKA (reference sequence). V lost 3 bases and J lost 1; bases outside the gene matches: 9.

This clonotype originated in a woman aged 30 to 39 in good health. Sequenced: blood. V and J are TRBV20-1 and TRBJ2-7; 7 bases line up with TRBD2. CDR3 DNA: TGCAGTGCTAGCGAGAAGGGAGGGGTTTCCTACGAGCAGTACTTC. It codes for CSASEKGGVSYEQYF.